These T cell receptor beta chains were read from a single sample in a study of T cell responses to AZD1222 COVID-19 vaccine. TCRdb's copy holds only in-frame clones and misses some; the assay was immunoSEQ multiplex PCR. The sample carries about 86,000 clones, around 73% recorded once. The material was peripheral blood, obtained on day 0 of AZD1222 vaccination. Every receptor here comes from an adult in good health. Both conserved end residues are part of each CDR3. The size of a clone is reported for some rows only, either as once, few or many, or as a class for expanded clones.

abundance,j_gene,v_gene,CDR3aa
NA,TRBJ2-1,TRBV20-1,CSASTPAGKSYNEQFF
NA,TRBJ1-1,TRBV7-9,CASRGRSGEAFF
NA,TRBJ2-7,TRBV5-4,CASSSSLRGSAYEQYF
NA,TRBJ2-3,TRBV4-1,CASSQGTGTSTDTQYF
NA,TRBJ1-2,TRBV19,CASSIDIMGVYGYTF
NA,TRBJ2-3,TRBV5-4,CASSFPRQGTDTQYF
NA,TRBJ2-2,TRBV5-1,CASSLGPQGANTGELFF
NA,TRBJ2-1,TRBV9,CASCVVSGSSYNEQFF
few,TRBJ1-5,TRBV4-2,CASSQDGLNQPQHF
NA,TRBJ1-1,TRBV7-8,CASSSLAQGAGEAFF
NA,TRBJ2-5,TRBV11-3,CASSVGSQETQYF
NA,TRBJ2-1,TRBV7-2,CASSLDGHNEQFF
NA,TRBJ2-1,TRBV15,CATGQSSYNEQFF
few,TRBJ1-1,TRBV10-3,CAISTGRNTEAFF
NA,TRBJ1-6,TRBV11-2,CASSPDIYNSPLHF
NA,TRBJ2-5,TRBV2,CATGRDRDGETQYF
NA,TRBJ1-2,TRBV19,CASRIYEGGNYGYTF
NA,TRBJ1-4,TRBV19,CASRNSGREKLFF
once,TRBJ1-5,TRBV10-3,CAISESPVVQPQHF
NA,TRBJ2-5,TRBV11-3,CASSLGTSGQETQYF
NA,TRBJ2-3,TRBV2,CASRTPGLAADTQYF
NA,TRBJ1-1,TRBV29-1,CSVSHGGTEAFF
NA,TRBJ2-7,TRBV3-1/TRBV3-2,CASSQDLSPGYSYEQYF
NA,TRBJ1-6,TRBV6-1,CASSASDRANSPLHF
NA,TRBJ2-5,TRBV5-5,CASSLMGQPQETQYF
NA,TRBJ2-5,TRBV18,CASSPPLSGQETQYF
few,TRBJ1-2,TRBV19,CASSHRQGGYGYTF
NA,TRBJ1-2,TRBV10-3,CATTGVYGYTF
NA,TRBJ1-2,TRBV28,CASSLPEHQGGYTF